This TCR beta chain was identified during a study of T cells in Graves' hyperthyroidism and ophthalmopathy. Whole-study findings and limits: Ophthalmopathy was told apart from stable hyperthyroidism by a 13 V-J model.

Trimming removed 5 bases from V and 2 bases from J, with 15 bases in between. CDR3 length equals 15 residues. Germline V gives CDR1 LGHNA, CDR2 YNFKEQ. TCR beta CDR3 region amplification was performed from RNA transcripts. The TCR CDR3 first-round RT-PCR relied on the HTBI primer set. TCRdb called the multiplex PCR reads again in MiXCR, with one record for every CDR3 protein. This sample has over 500,000 distinct CDR3 sequences, with approximately 14% found just once. Of note for this clonotype: Antigen unknown.

This clonotype was obtained from a woman between 40 and 50 years old with Graves' hyperthyroidism. The chain links TRBV4-2 to TRBJ2-5, with D perhaps TRBD1 or TRBD2 (5 bases each). The sequenced sample was blood. For the CDR3, the DNA is TGTGCCAGCAGCGCTCCGGGACGGAATCAAGAGACCCAGTACTTC. Translating it yields CASSAPGRNQETQYF.